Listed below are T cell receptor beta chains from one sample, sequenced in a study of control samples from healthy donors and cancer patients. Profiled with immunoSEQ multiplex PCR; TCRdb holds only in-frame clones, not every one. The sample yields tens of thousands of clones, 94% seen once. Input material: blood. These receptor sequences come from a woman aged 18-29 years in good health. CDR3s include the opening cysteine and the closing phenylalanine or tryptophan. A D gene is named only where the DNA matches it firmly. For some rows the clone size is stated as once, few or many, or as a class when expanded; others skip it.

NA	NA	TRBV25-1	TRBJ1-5	TGTGCCAGCAGTGAGGCAGGGTGGAATCAGCCCCAGCATTTT	CASSEAGWNQPQHF
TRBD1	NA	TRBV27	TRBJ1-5	TGTGCCAGCAGTACAACAGGGGCGGGTCAGCCCCAGCATTTT	CASSTTGAGQPQHF
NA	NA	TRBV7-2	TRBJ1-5	TGTGCCAGCAGCTTATTGGAAGGACAGCCCCAGCATTTT	CASSLLEGQPQHF
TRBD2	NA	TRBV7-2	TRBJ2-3	TGTGCCAGCAGCCCCCTCCCCGGGAGGCGTGGAGATACGCAGTATTTT	CASSPLPGRRGDTQYF
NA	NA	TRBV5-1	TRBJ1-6	TGCGCCAGCAGCTTGGAGAGCTCCTATAATTCACCCCTCCACTTT	CASSLESSYNSPLHF
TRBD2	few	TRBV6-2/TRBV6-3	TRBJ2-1	TGTGCCAGCAGTTACGGCTCTAGCGGGAGCAATGAGCAGTTCTTC	CASSYGSSGSNEQFF
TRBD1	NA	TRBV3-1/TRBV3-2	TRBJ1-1	TGTGCCAGCAGCCAAGGGACAGGGGGGAGCACTGAAGCTTTCTTT	CASSQGTGGSTEAFF
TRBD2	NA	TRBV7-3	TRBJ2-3	TGTGCCAGCAGCTTAAACCCCGTATTGGGACTAGGCTTAGATACGCAGTATTTT	CASSLNPVLGLGLDTQYF
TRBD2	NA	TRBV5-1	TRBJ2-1	TGCGCCAGCAGCTTGGCGGCTGCGGGGGAGCGTAATGAGCAGTTCTTC	CASSLAAAGERNEQFF
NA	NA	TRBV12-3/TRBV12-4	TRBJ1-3	TGTGCCAGCAGTTTGGCCTCTGGAAACACCATATATTTT	CASSLASGNTIYF
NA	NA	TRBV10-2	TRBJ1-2	TGCGCCAGCAGTCAATCGGGACTTCGTAACTATGGCTACACCTTC	CASSQSGLRNYGYTF
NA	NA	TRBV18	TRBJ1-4	TGTGCCAGCTCACCGACGGGGGGACGACGTCGCGCTAATGAAAAACTGTTTTTT	CASSPTGGRRRANEKLFF
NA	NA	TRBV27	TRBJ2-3	TGTGCCAGCAGCGCTTTACGTCAAAGGGAAGATACGCAGTATTTT	CASSALRQREDTQYF
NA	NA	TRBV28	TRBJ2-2	TGTGCCAGCAGTTTTAGTAGTGACAGCAAAACCGGGGAGCTGTTTTTT	CASSFSSDSKTGELFF
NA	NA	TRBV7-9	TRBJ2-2	TGTGCCAGCAGCTTAGGAAGGGGTATAAGGCGCGACGGGGAGCTGTTTTTT	CASSLGRGIRRDGELFF
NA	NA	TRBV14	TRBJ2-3	TGTGCCAGCAGCCAAGAGTTGGGGACGGCTGGACAGTATTTT	CASSQELGTAGQYF
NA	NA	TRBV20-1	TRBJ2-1	TGCAGTGCTAGATGGGGTGGGCAGTTCTTC	CSARWGGQFF
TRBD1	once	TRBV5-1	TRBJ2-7	TGCGCCAGCAGTTACGACAGGGGCCCCTACGAGCAGTACTTC	CASSYDRGPYEQYF
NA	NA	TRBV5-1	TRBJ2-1	TGCGCCAGCAGCTTGACCGGGACCGCGTACAATGAGCAGTTCTTC	CASSLTGTAYNEQFF
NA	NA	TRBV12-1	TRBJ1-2	TGTGCCAGCAGCTTTCTCTGTTGGAGCTACACCTTC	CASSFLCWSYTF